The sequence of this T cell receptor (beta chain) was determined in a study of blood T cell repertoires in COVID-19. Study at large: The samples span acute and convalescent COVID-19 from the United States, Italy and Spain.

This table comes from immunoSEQ multiplex PCR, and its TCRdb copy is limited to in-frame clones, with some not included. This table has approximately 110,000 clones, around 74% appearing once. V was trimmed by 5 bases and J by 1 base, leaving 11 bases between them. This CDR3 comprises 15 residues. Germline V gene lookup returns CDR1 MGHDK and CDR2 SYGVNS. The receptor was isolated from a woman aged 70-85 years with acute or convalescent COVID-19. The rearrangement joins TRBV25-1 to TRBJ1-4, with unresolved D. The sample consisted of peripheral blood. The CDR3 nucleotides read TGTGCCAGCAGTCTTCACTCGGGAACTAATGAAAAACTGTTTTTT. It specifies CASSLHSGTNEKLFF.